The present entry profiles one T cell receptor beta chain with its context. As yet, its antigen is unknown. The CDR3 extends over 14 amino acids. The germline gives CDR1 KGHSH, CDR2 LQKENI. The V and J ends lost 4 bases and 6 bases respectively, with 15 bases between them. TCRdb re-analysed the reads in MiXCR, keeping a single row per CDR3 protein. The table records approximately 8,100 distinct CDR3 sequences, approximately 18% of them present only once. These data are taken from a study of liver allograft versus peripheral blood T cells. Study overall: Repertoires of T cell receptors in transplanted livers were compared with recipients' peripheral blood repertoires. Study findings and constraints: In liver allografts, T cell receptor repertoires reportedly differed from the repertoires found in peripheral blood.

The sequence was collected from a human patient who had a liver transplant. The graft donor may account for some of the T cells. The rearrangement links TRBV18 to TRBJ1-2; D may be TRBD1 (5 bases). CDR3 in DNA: TGTGCCAGCTCACTGGGGGATACCGACAATGGCTACACCTTC. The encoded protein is CASSLGDTDNGYTF.